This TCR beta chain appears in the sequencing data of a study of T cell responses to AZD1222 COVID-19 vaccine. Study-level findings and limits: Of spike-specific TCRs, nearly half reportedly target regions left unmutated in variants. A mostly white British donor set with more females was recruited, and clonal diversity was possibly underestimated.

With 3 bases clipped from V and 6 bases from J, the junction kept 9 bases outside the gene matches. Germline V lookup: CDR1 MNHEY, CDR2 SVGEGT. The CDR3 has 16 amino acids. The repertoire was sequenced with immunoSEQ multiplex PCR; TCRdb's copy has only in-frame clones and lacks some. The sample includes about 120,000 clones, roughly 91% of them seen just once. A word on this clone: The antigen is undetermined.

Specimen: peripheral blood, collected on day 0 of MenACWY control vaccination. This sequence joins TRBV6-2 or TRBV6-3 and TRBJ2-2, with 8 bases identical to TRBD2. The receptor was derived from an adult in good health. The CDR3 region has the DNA TGTGCCAGCAGTTATAGGTATAGCGGGGTCGCCGGGGAGCTGTTTTTT. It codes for CASSYRYSGVAGELFF.